This entry lists 3 T cell receptor beta chains sequenced from one sample in a study of naive CD8 T cells in extremely preterm neonates. Without labor or membrane rupture, elective cesareans at roughly 37-42 weeks supplied term cord blood. The repertoire was sequenced with immunoSEQ multiplex PCR; TCRdb's copy has only in-frame clones and lacks some. Here the sample spans 6,500 to 9,000 clones, roughly 90% being singletons. Sequenced material: naive CD8+ T cells from cord blood. All receptors derive from a newborn in good health.

The rearrangement joins TRBV21-1 to TRBJ2-7; the table gives TRBD2 as D, unverified against the DNA. TRBV21-1 is labeled a pseudogene. This CDR3 has 17 amino acids. The CDR3 sequence: CASSKKSRLEGYYEQYF. In nucleotides, the CDR3 is TGTGCCAGCAGCAAAAAATCCCGGCTGGAGGGTTACTACGAGCAGTACTTC.

The V and J genes are TRBV29-1 and TRBJ2-1; TRBD2 aligns across 11 bases. This CDR3 is 17 amino acids long. V was pared by 6 bases and J by 7 bases, with 17 bases of the junction left unmatched. CDR1 and CDR2 from the germline V gene are SQVTM and ANQGSEA. CDR3 residues: CSVYTGLAGGRYNEQFF. The CDR3 DNA reads as TGCAGCGTATACACAGGGTTAGCGGGAGGGCGGTATAATGAGCAGTTCTTC.

The rearrangement uses TRBV7-8 and TRBJ2-7, with 8 bases matching TRBD1. Germline V lookup: CDR1 SGHVS, CDR2 FQNEAQ. This CDR3 comprises 16 residues. After removal of 4 bases from V and 3 bases from J, the junction contained 11 bases not matched to a gene. CDR3: CASSSRDRTPYYEQYF. The CDR3 nucleotides read TGTGCCAGCAGCTCCCGGGACAGGACCCCCTACTACGAGCAGTACTTC.